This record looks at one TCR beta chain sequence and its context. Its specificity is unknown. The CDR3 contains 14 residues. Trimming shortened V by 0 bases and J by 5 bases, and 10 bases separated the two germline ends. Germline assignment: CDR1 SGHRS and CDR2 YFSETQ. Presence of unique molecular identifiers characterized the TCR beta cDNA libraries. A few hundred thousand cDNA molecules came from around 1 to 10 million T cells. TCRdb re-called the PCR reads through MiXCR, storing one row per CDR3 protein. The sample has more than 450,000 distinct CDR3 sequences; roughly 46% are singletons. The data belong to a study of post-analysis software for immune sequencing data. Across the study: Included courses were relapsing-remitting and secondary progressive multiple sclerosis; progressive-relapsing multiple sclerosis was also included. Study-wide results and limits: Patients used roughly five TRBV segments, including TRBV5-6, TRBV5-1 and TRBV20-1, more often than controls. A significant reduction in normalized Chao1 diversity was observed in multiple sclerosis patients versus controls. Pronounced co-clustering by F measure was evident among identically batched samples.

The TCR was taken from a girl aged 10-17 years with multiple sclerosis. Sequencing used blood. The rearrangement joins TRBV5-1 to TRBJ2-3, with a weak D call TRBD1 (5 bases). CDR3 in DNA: TGCGCCAGCAGCTTGGTCAGGGTGAGAGATACGCAGTATTTT. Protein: CASSLVRVRDTQYF.